Shown below are 6 T cell receptor beta chains from a single sample sequenced in a study of response to subunit inactivated influenza vaccine. In TCRdb, the RT-PCR reads were re-called with MiXCR into one record per CDR3 protein. The sample holds approximately 730,000 distinct CDR3 sequences, roughly 13% seen once. This specimen consisted of PBMCs from blood, obtained approximately 15 days before vaccination. The receptors were sampled from a man aged 50-60 years who received an inactivated influenza vaccine.

The chain joins TRBV20-1 to TRBJ2-5; 7 bases match TRBD1. Germline loops: CDR1 DFQATT, CDR2 SNEGSKA (reference sequence). The CDR3 covers 15 residues. After removal of 6 bases from V and 5 bases from J, the junction contained 15 bases not matched to a gene. CDR3 in amino acids: CSANARGGAWETQYF. In DNA, the CDR3 is TGCAGTGCCAACGCCCGAGGGGGCGCGTGGGAGACCCAGTACTTC.

This clonotype appeared many times. The V call is TRBV3-1, the J call TRBJ2-5; D is unresolved. Germline V lookup: CDR1 LGHDT, CDR2 YNNKEL (reference sequence). The V gene lost 1 base and the J gene lost 5 bases, with 14 bases spanning the gap. This CDR3 has 15 amino acids. The CDR3: CASSQVPGTTETQYF. CDR3 nucleotide sequence: TGTGCCAGCAGCCAAGTTCCGGGTACTACGGAGACCCAGTACTTC.

The V call is TRBV20-1, the J call TRBJ2-5; 9 nucleotides line up with TRBD1. From germline, CDR1 is DFQATT and CDR2 SNEGSKA (reference sequence). This CDR3 is built from 12 residues. V trimming: 5 bases; J trimming: 5 bases; junction bases outside the gene matches: 3. CDR3 residues: CSALGQGETQYF. The CDR3 nucleotides are TGCAGTGCTTTAGGACAGGGGGAGACCCAGTACTTC.

This chain connects TRBV7-6 to TRBJ2-3, with D uncertain. Germline V gives CDR1 SGHVS, CDR2 FNYEAQ. V lost 4 bases, J lost 6 bases, and 11 bases lay in between. This CDR3 has 13 residues. The CDR3 spells CASSYGPRDTQYF. The CDR3 DNA sequence: TGTGCCAGCAGCTACGGGCCCCGCGATACGCAGTATTTT.

About this clonotype itself: This clone may be a read error of a much larger clone one base away. The gene calls are TRBV5-1 and TRBJ2-1; 8 bases fit TRBD2. With 4 bases clipped from V and 7 bases from J, the junction kept 16 bases outside the gene matches. The CDR3 sequence is 17 residues long. Germline V gives CDR1 SGHRS, CDR2 YFSETQ. The DNA of the CDR3 is TGCGCCAGCAGCCGAAAGGTAGCGGGGAGTTCTGTGAATGAGCAGTTCTTC. As protein: CASSRKVAGSSVNEQFF.

There are a few counts of this clonotype. The gene calls are TRBV6-2 or TRBV6-3 and TRBJ1-1; TRBD1 agrees at 8 bases. Germline CDR1 reads MNHEY; CDR2 reads SVGEGT. J lost 9 bases, V lost 5 bases, and 11 bases had no gene match. This CDR3 is built from 14 residues. The CDR3 loop is CASSLQGAWEKAFF. The CDR3 DNA follows: TGTGCCAGCAGTCTCCAGGGGGCTTGGGAGAAAGCTTTCTTT.